These 18 T cell receptor beta chains came from one sample sequenced in a study of T cells after yellow fever vaccination. TCRdb reanalysed the 5' RACE reads using MiXCR and keeps one entry per CDR3 protein. The table records roughly 250,000 distinct CDR3 sequences, 10% to 15% of them present only once. Sample: CD4+ T cells sorted from PBMCs, taken 45 days after the yellow fever booster vaccination. These receptors were collected from a man aged 25 to 40 who received the YFV17D yellow fever vaccine.

This clonotype was recorded at least ten times. The chain is built from TRBV11-1 and TRBJ2-5; D ambiguous. The CDR3 runs to 18 residues. Germline lookup yields CDR1 SGHAT and CDR2 FQDESV (reference sequence). V gave up 2 bases and J gave up 1 base, with 20 bases separating them. The CDR3 loop reads CASSLISYRARGQETQYF. The DNA of the CDR3 is TGTGCCAGCAGCTTAATCTCCTATCGCGCTAGAGGCCAAGAGACCCAGTACTTC.

This chain connects TRBV25-1 to TRBJ2-5; D gene ambiguous. CDR3 size: 12 residues. Trimming took off 3 bases at V and 8 bases at J, with 10 bases between the two ends. CDR1 and CDR2 (germline): MGHDK, SYGVNS. CDR3 sequence reads: CASSEDFLTQYF. CDR3 coding DNA: TGTGCCAGCAGTGAGGATTTCCTCACCCAGTACTTC.

In its sample, this clonotype was seen a few times. The rearrangement links TRBV5-1 to TRBJ2-1, with 9 nucleotides matching TRBD1. The ends lost 1 base at V and 5 bases at J; junction bases unmatched: 4. CDR1 is SGHRS, CDR2 YFSETQ, per germline. The CDR3 totals 15 residues. CDR3 protein: CASSLWGQGNNEQFF. The CDR3, as DNA: TGCGCCAGCAGCTTGTGGGGACAGGGAAACAATGAGCAGTTCTTC. The variable domain in full, with the rest retrieved from reference TRBV5-1 and TRBJ2-1, is KAGVTQTPRYLIKTRGQQVTLSCSPISGHRSVSWYQQTPGQGLQFLFEYFSETQRNKGNFPGRFSGRQFSNSRSEMNVSTLELGDSALYLCASSLWGQGNNEQFFGPGTRLTVL.

The chain carries TRBV5-1 and TRBJ2-7, with 8 bases identical to TRBD1. This CDR3 contains 16 residues. J was trimmed by 0 bases and V by 4 bases; bases with no gene match: 9. From germline, CDR1 is SGHRS and CDR2 YFSETQ. CDR3 sequence (DNA): TGCGCCAGCAGCCTTTCCGGGACAGGCTTCTCCTACGAGCAGTACTTC. Its translation: CASSLSGTGFSYEQYF.

The chain combines TRBV6-1 with TRBJ2-3, with a possible D match to TRBD2 (6 bases). Germline V gives CDR1 MNHNS, CDR2 SASEGT. The CDR3 has 14 residues. V was cut by 6 bases and J by 4 bases, with 14 bases left in between. The CDR3 here is CASSLAKLADTQYF. In DNA form, the CDR3 reads TGTGCCAGCAGCCTAGCGAAGCTTGCAGATACGCAGTATTTT.

V and J are TRBV28 and TRBJ2-3; the D is unclear. V was shortened by 8 bases and J by 1 base, with 10 bases between the two germline ends. This CDR3 is 13 amino acids long. CDR1 MDHEN and CDR2 SYDVKM come from the germline V gene. CDR3 coding DNA: TGTGCCAGCCTCACCGCCGGCACAGATACGCAGTATTTT. This codes for CASLTAGTDTQYF. Using reference TRBV28 and TRBJ2-3 for the parts outside the CDR3, the full variable domain is DVKVTQSSRYLVKRTGEKVFLECVQDMDHENMFWYRQDPGLGLRLIYFSYDVKMKEKGDIPEGYSVSREKKERFSLILESASTNQTSMYLCASLTAGTDTQYFGPGTRLTVL.

The chain has TRBV3-1 and TRBJ2-3; 9 bases match TRBD1. CDR1 is LGHDT and CDR2 is YNNKEL in the germline V gene (reference sequence). J lost 4 bases, V lost 5 bases, and 16 bases had no gene match. This CDR3 has 18 residues. CDR3 in DNA: TGTGCCAGCAGCTATCAAAAACAGGGGGCCCTACGGGCAGATACGCAGTATTTT. Residues: CASSYQKQGALRADTQYF.

Worth noting for this clonotype: This may be a read error: a much more frequent sequence differs by one nucleotide. The V gene is TRBV6-2 or TRBV6-3, the J gene TRBJ2-5; D not resolved. Germline lookup yields CDR1 MNHEY and CDR2 SVGEGT. The CDR3 has 11 residues. The ends were cut back, 6 bases at V and 5 bases at J, with 7 bases in the middle. CDR3 loop: CASSIWETQYF. DNA of the CDR3: TGTGCCAGCAGCATATGGGAGACCCAGTACTTC.

The table lists this clonotype with many counts. The chain links TRBV7-2 to TRBJ2-7, with D unresolved. Germline values: CDR1 SGHTA, CDR2 FQGNSA. V shed 1 base and J shed 4 bases, with 11 bases lying between them. The CDR3 consists of 14 residues. CDR3 protein: CASSLDRNRYEQYF. DNA of the CDR3: TGTGCCAGCAGCTTAGACCGGAACCGGTACGAGCAGTACTTC. Full variable domain (outside the CDR3, taken from reference TRBV7-2 and TRBJ2-7): GAGVSQSPSNKVTEKGKDVELRCDPISGHTALYWYRQSLGQGLEFLIYFQGNSAPDKSGLPSDRFSAERTGGSVSTLTIQRTQQEDSAVYLCASSLDRNRYEQYFGPGTRLTVT.

This clonotype was seen at least ten times. This rearrangement joins TRBV7-2 to TRBJ2-3, with D unclear. Germline V lookup: CDR1 SGHTA, CDR2 FQGNSA. This CDR3 has 11 amino acids. The ends were cut back, 5 bases at V and 3 bases at J, with 3 bases in the middle. CDR3: CASSRTDTQYF. In nucleotides, the CDR3 is TGTGCCAGCAGCCGAACAGATACGCAGTATTTT.

This clonotype was seen a handful of times. The chain has TRBV6-5 and TRBJ2-1; 9 bases are a match to TRBD2. Germline V gives CDR1 MNHEY, CDR2 SVGAGI. CDR3 length: 15 amino acids. The V and J ends lost 2 bases and 8 bases, in that order; junction bases with no gene match: 7. The CDR3 nucleotides are TGTGCCAGCAGTTACGGGGTAGCGGGAGTTTATGAGCAGTTCTTC. This codes for CASSYGVAGVYEQFF.

V usage is TRBV4-2 and J usage is TRBJ1-1, with D possibly TRBD1 on 5 matching bases. Germline CDR1 LGHNA, CDR2 YNFKEQ. Trimming shortened V by 2 bases and J by 1 base, and 11 bases separated the two germline ends. The CDR3 is 15 amino acids. Here the CDR3 reads CASSQRRQSNTEAFF. The CDR3 nucleotides are TGTGCCAGCAGCCAACGTCGACAGTCGAACACTGAAGCTTTCTTT.

The V call is TRBV7-8, the J call TRBJ2-3; 10 nucleotides line up with TRBD2. From germline, CDR1 is SGHVS and CDR2 FQNEAQ. Trimming took 5 bases from V and 6 from J; bases not matched to a gene: 8. The CDR3 extends over 15 amino acids. In nucleotides, the CDR3 is TGTGCCAGCAGCCTCGAGCGGGGGGGATGGGATACGCAGTATTTT. Translated, it gives CASSLERGGWDTQYF. The complete variable domain, with remaining parts taken from reference TRBV7-8 and TRBJ2-3, reads GAGVSQSPRYKVAKRGQDVALRCDPISGHVSLFWYQQALGQGPEFLTYFQNEAQLDKSGLPSDRFFAERPEGSVSTLKIQRTQQEDSAVYLCASSLERGGWDTQYFGPGTRLTVL.

This rearrangement joins TRBV30 to TRBJ2-7; D assignment may be TRBD1 or TRBD2 (5 bases each). In germline, CDR1 is GTSNPN, CDR2 SVGIG (reference sequence). The V end was cut by 4 bases, the J end by 2 bases, with 12 bases between. The CDR3 runs to 13 residues. The CDR3 DNA sequence: TGTGCCTGGAATCGGGACGTCCCCTACGAGCAGTACTTC. It yields the protein CAWNRDVPYEQYF. The full variable domain, in which reference TRBV30 and TRBJ2-7 provide the parts outside the CDR3, is SQTIHQWPATLVQPVGSPLSLECTVEGTSNPNLYWYRQAAGRGLQLLFYSVGIGQISSEVPQNLSASRPQDRQFILSSKKLLLSDSGFYLCAWNRDVPYEQYFGPGTRLTVT.

This clonotype was detected only a few times. CDR3 coding DNA: TGCAGTGCTAGACTAGCGGGAGGCGGAGGGGAGACCCAGTACTTC. Protein sequence: CSARLAGGGGETQYF. The chain couples TRBV20-1 to TRBJ2-5, with 11 positions matching TRBD2. The CDR3 runs to 15 residues. The germline V gene encodes CDR1 DFQATT and CDR2 SNEGSKA (reference sequence). V dropped 2 bases and J dropped 5; count of bases not matched to a gene: 7.

The V gene is TRBV5-4, the J gene TRBJ2-5; D ambiguous. The CDR3 runs to 15 residues. V dropped 3 bases and J dropped 4 bases, with 16 bases sitting between them. CDR1 is SGHNT and CDR2 is YYREEE in the germline V gene (reference sequence). CDR3 residues: CASSSQSPVRETQYF. CDR3 DNA sequence: TGTGCCAGCAGCTCCCAGAGCCCGGTACGAGAGACCCAGTACTTC. Combining the CDR3 with reference TRBV5-4 and TRBJ2-5 gives the whole variable domain ETGVTQSPTHLIKTRGQQVTLRCSSQSGHNTVSWYQQALGQGPQFIFQYYREEENGRGNFPPRFSGLQFPNYSSELNVNALELDDSALYLCASSSQSPVRETQYFGPGTRLLVL.

The J gene is TRBJ1-1, the V gene TRBV3-1; tentatively, D is TRBD1 (6 bases). The CDR3 is 13 amino acids. The germline CDR1 and CDR2 sequences are LGHDT and YNNKEL (reference sequence). The V end was cut by 6 bases, the J end by 4 bases, with 12 bases between. The CDR3: CASRTKGGTEAFF. The CDR3 DNA sequence: TGTGCCAGCAGGACCAAGGGGGGCACTGAAGCTTTCTTT.

This clonotype was recorded a few times. This chain uses TRBV11-3 with TRBJ2-5; D might be TRBD2 (7 bases). This CDR3 has 15 amino acids. V was trimmed by 4 bases and J by 4 bases, leaving 16 bases between them. In germline, CDR1 is SGHNT, CDR2 YENEEA. The CDR3 bases are TGTGCCAGCAGCTCCGACGGGGGAGGGGGAGAGACCCAGTACTTC. The encoded protein is CASSSDGGGGETQYF. Supplemented by reference TRBV11-3 and TRBJ2-5, the full variable domain reads EAGVVQSPRYKIIEKKQPVAFWCNPISGHNTLYWYLQNLGQGPELLIRYENEEAVDDSQLPKDRFSAERLKGVDSTLKIQPAELGDSAVYLCASSSDGGGGETQYFGPGTRLLVL.